One and the same sample provided the 19 T cell receptor beta chains below, sequenced in a study of blood T cell repertoires in COVID-19. Libraries were prepared by immunoSEQ multiplex PCR; TCRdb keeps only in-frame clonotypes and omits some of them. The top ten clones hold over 5% of a sample with roughly 100,000 clones, roughly 88% of them seen once. Sample: peripheral blood. Receptors originate from a man aged 18 to 30 with COVID-19, enrolled during active disease.

The V gene is TRBV4-3, the J gene TRBJ2-7; D uncertain. The CDR3 length is 15 residues. The V end was cut by 2 bases, the J end by 3 bases, with 14 bases between. Germline values: CDR1 LGHNA, CDR2 YSLEER. The CDR3 is CASSQHYNSGYEQYF. DNA of the CDR3: TGCGCCAGCAGCCAACATTATAATTCCGGCTACGAGCAGTACTTC.

V and J are TRBV11-3 and TRBJ2-1; possibly TRBD1 for D (5 bases). CDR3 size: 14 residues. Trimming removed 2 bases at V and 10 bases at J, with 15 bases between. Germline values: CDR1 SGHNT, CDR2 YENEEA. This chain's CDR3 is CASSLRSGHEEQFF. The CDR3 region has the DNA TGTGCCAGCAGCTTACGGTCAGGGCATGAGGAGCAGTTCTTC.

J is TRBJ2-3 and V is TRBV6-6; 7 positions match TRBD2. Germline V gives CDR1 MNHNY, CDR2 SVGAGI (reference sequence). The CDR3 length is 15 residues. With 6 bases clipped from V and 4 bases from J, the junction kept 10 bases outside the gene matches. DNA of the CDR3: TGTGCCAGCAGCAGCCCCGGGACTACCCCAGATACGCAGTATTTT. It specifies CASSSPGTTPDTQYF.

V gene TRBV6-2 or TRBV6-3 combines with J gene TRBJ2-3, with a tentative D call TRBD2 (6 bases). This CDR3 region has 11 residues. The V gene lost 4 bases and the J gene lost 12 bases, with 11 bases spanning the gap. Germline assignment: CDR1 MNHEY and CDR2 SVGEGT. CDR3 nucleotide sequence: TGTGCCAGCAGTTCCGGGACTCCTCAGTATTTT. It translates to CASSSGTPQYF.

The count of this clone is one. The gene calls are TRBV5-1 and TRBJ2-1; 7 nucleotides align to TRBD2. Trimming took 1 base from V and 6 from J; bases not matched to a gene: 10. The CDR3 consists of 16 residues. Germline V lookup: CDR1 SGHRS, CDR2 YFSETQ. The CDR3 DNA reads as TGCGCCAGCAGCTTGTCGGCTAGCGGAGGGATCAATGAGCAGTTCTTC. It yields the protein CASSLSASGGINEQFF.

V and J are TRBV13 and TRBJ2-3, with D perhaps TRBD1 (5 bases). Germline V CDR1 and CDR2: PRHDT, FYEKMQ (reference sequence). V gave up 2 bases and J gave up 0 bases, with 12 bases separating them. The CDR3 length is 16 residues. CDR3 DNA sequence: TGTGCCAGCAGCTTACAGGGCGGAACTAGCACAGATACGCAGTATTTT. Translating it yields CASSLQGGTSTDTQYF.

The chain joins TRBV7-9 to TRBJ2-7, with 7 bases lining up with TRBD1. Trimming cost V 1 base and J 2 bases; bases outside gene matches: 5. The CDR3 has 15 residues. Germline values: CDR1 SEHNR, CDR2 FQNEAQ (reference sequence). CDR3 sequence: CASSLVRGPTYEQYF. CDR3 DNA: TGTGCCAGCAGCTTAGTTAGGGGGCCCACCTACGAGCAGTACTTC.

The chain recombines TRBV10-3 with TRBJ2-3; weak D call: TRBD2 (6 bases). The CDR3 length is 13 residues. Germline V lookup: CDR1 ENHRY, CDR2 SYGVKD. V dropped 5 bases and J dropped 4 bases, with 10 bases sitting between them. The CDR3 loop is CAISRAGPDTQYF. DNA for the CDR3: TGTGCCATCAGTAGAGCGGGCCCAGATACGCAGTATTTT.

The chain recombines TRBV28 with TRBJ1-5, with unresolved D. The CDR3 is 14 amino acids. V lost 2 bases and J lost 3, with 8 bases in between. Germline loops: CDR1 MDHEN, CDR2 SYDVKM. The DNA of the CDR3 is TGTGCCAGCAGTTTACCCAATTTCAATCAGCCCCAGCATTTT. Amino acids: CASSLPNFNQPQHF.

This clone has just one count. The rearrangement joins TRBV13 to TRBJ2-1, with a tentative D call TRBD1 (7 bases). The CDR3 sequence is 14 residues long. The germline CDR1 and CDR2 sequences are PRHDT and FYEKMQ (reference sequence). Trimming took off 5 bases at V and 12 bases at J, with 20 bases between the two ends. CDR3 nucleotides: TGTGCCAGCAGCCGCACACAGGGGCGGGGAGGGCAGTTCTTC. This encodes CASSRTQGRGGQFF.

The chain combines TRBV23-1 with TRBJ2-3; perhaps TRBD1 as D (6 bases). TRBV23-1 is treated as an ORF (open reading frame) with a function not yet certain. The CDR3 has 16 amino acids. Between the trimmed V and J ends, which lost 10 bases and 3 bases, there was a span of 23 bases. CDR3 region: CANPWGTFVCTDTQYF. In nucleotides, the CDR3 is TGCGCCAACCCTTGGGGGACATTTGTTTGTACAGATACGCAGTATTTT.

The chain joins TRBV27 to TRBJ2-7, with 7 bases fitting TRBD1. This CDR3 comprises 15 residues. CDR1 is MNHEY and CDR2 is SMNVEV in the germline V gene (reference sequence). With 2 bases clipped from V and 3 bases from J, the junction kept 7 bases outside the gene matches. The CDR3 reads CASSLRTGTGYEQYF. The CDR3 nucleotides read TGTGCCAGCAGTTTAAGGACAGGAACGGGCTACGAGCAGTACTTC.

This CDR3 reads CASSEATRSLTGARWFSYNSPLHF. The DNA for the CDR3 is TGTGCCAGCAGTGAAGCGACCAGAAGTCTTACAGGGGCCAGGTGGTTCTCCTATAATTCACCCCTCCACTTT. The rearrangement uses TRBV6-1 and TRBJ1-6; 7 nucleotides agree with TRBD1. Germline CDR1 is MNHNS and CDR2 is SASEGT. This CDR3 is 24 amino acids long. V lost 0 bases, J lost 0 bases, and 23 bases stayed unmatched.

V and J are TRBV6-6 and TRBJ2-7, with a weak D call TRBD2 (6 bases). Trimming took off 10 bases at V and 4 bases at J, with 11 bases between the two ends. The CDR3 has 11 residues. The V gene's germline CDR1 is MNHNY and CDR2 SVGAGI (reference sequence). CDR3 sequence: CATLRGYEQYF. CDR3 coding DNA: TGTGCCACCCTCCGGGGGTACGAGCAGTACTTC.

The chain joins TRBV5-8 to TRBJ2-7, with D tentatively TRBD2 (6 bases). Trimming took 4 bases from V and 4 from J, leaving 18 bases between them. The CDR3 sequence is 15 residues long. Germline V gene data show CDR1 as SGHTS and CDR2 as YDEGEE. For the CDR3, the DNA is TGTGCCAGCAGCGCACCGGGACTTGGATCGTACGAGCAGTACTTC. As protein: CASSAPGLGSYEQYF.

This clone appeared a few times. The chain links TRBV24-1 to TRBJ2-2; 11 bases fit TRBD2. The germline gives CDR1 KGHDR, CDR2 SFDVKD. V shed 3 bases, J shed 6 bases, and the junction held 8 bases outside the gene matches. CDR3 length equals 17 residues. The CDR3 coding sequence is TGTGCCACCAGTGATCTTAAGGGACTAGCGGCTCCCGGGGAGCTGTTTTTT. Its translation is CATSDLKGLAAPGELFF.

The chain links TRBV28 to TRBJ1-1; possible D gene TRBD1, 5 bases. The CDR3 extends over 13 amino acids. V shed 7 bases and J shed 5 bases, with 14 bases lying between them. The germline gives CDR1 MDHEN, CDR2 SYDVKM. The CDR3 DNA sequence: TGTGCCAGCACCCCAGGGATTATGACTGAAGCTTTCTTT. As protein: CASTPGIMTEAFF.

The chain recombines TRBV6-4 with TRBJ2-1, with D hard to call. Deletions cut 0 bases from V and 8 bases from J, with 11 bases between. The CDR3 contains 14 residues. In germline, CDR1 is MRHNA, CDR2 SNTAGT. The CDR3 region has the DNA TGTGCCAGCAGTGACTCCCCGACTTCTTATGAGCAGTTCTTC. As protein: CASSDSPTSYEQFF.

The V call is TRBV3-1 (or the pseudogene TRBV3-2), the J call TRBJ1-5; D unclear. CDR1 and CDR2 (germline): LGHDT, YNNKEL (reference sequence). V dropped 0 bases and J dropped 6 bases, with 6 bases sitting between them. The CDR3 contains 13 residues. The CDR3 loop is CASSQDVIQPQHF. The DNA of the CDR3 is TGTGCCAGCAGCCAAGATGTAATTCAGCCCCAGCATTTT.